One TCR beta chain is described in this entry. Its antigen is not known. This CDR3 has 16 amino acids. With V trimmed by 5 bases and J by 7 bases, 14 bases remained unmatched. Germline CDR1 is SEHNR and CDR2 is FQNEAQ (reference sequence). This sample stems from a study of cytomegalovirus exposure and HLA in healthy donors. Study details: HLA-typed donors were the source of about 85 million unique TCRs, which an early data release held. General study results and limits: Several of the most significant clusters were apparently associated with common viral pathogens in a later analysis. As was reported, the HLA-A and HLA-B alleles of most subjects were accurately predicted from TCR beta sequences.

The PCR contained 60 Vbeta and 13 Jbeta primers. Profiled with immunoSEQ multiplex PCR; TCRdb holds only in-frame clones, not every one. This sample yields approximately 110,000 clones, of which roughly four fifths are seen a single time; 22% belongs to the top ten. The V call is TRBV7-9, the J call TRBJ2-7, with 10 bases lining up with TRBD1. Sequenced sample: PBMCs. The sequence was obtained from a man aged 25 to 40 in good health and CMV-seropositive. Here the CDR3 reads CASSPTLGTGVREQYF. The CDR3 DNA reads TGTGCCAGCAGCCCCACCCTGGGGACAGGGGTAAGGGAGCAGTACTTC.